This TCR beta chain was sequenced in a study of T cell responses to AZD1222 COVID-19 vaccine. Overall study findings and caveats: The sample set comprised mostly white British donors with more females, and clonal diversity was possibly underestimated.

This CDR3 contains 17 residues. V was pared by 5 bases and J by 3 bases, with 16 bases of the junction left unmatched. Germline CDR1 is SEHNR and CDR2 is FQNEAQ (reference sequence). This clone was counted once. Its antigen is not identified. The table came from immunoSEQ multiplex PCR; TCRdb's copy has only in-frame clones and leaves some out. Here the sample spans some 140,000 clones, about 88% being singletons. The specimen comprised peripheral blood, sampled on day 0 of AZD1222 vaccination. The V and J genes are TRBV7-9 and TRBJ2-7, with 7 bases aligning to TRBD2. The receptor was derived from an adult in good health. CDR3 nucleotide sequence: TGTGCCAGCAGCCCAGAAGGGCCCGGGGGGACGCTCTACGAGCAGTACTTC. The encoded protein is CASSPEGPGGTLYEQYF.